The 26 T cell receptor beta chains below come from one sample, sequenced in a study of blood T cell repertoires in COVID-19 (dated by TCRdb to between 2020 and 2021). Library preparation was by the immunoSEQ multiplex PCR assay. TCRdb provides this immuneACCESS table in a form limited to in-frame rearrangements. Some clones are lacking; in checked studies, under half of them reflect an unresolved V gene, and why the rest are absent is not known. The sample yields a few hundred thousand clones; around 86% were counted once. The top ten clones comprise less than 4% of the sample. The sample consisted of peripheral blood. All receptors come from a man younger than 30 with active or convalescent COVID-19.

V is TRBV5-6 and J is TRBJ2-7; 9 bases are shared with TRBD1. CDR1 is SGHDT, CDR2 YYEEEE, per germline. The CDR3 runs 14 residues. J lost 2 bases, V lost 3 bases, and 3 bases had no gene match. The CDR3 nucleotides are TGTGCCAGCAGCTGGGACAGGGAAGCCTACGAGCAGTACTTC. Translated: CASSWDREAYEQYF.

The chain employs TRBV12-5 and TRBJ2-1; no reliable D call. The CDR3 contains 15 residues. Germline values: CDR1 LGHNT, CDR2 FRNRAP. The germline V and J ends were trimmed by 5 bases and 2 bases, with 13 bases remaining between them. The CDR3: CASGPAWLAYNEQFF. CDR3 sequence (DNA): TGTGCTAGTGGTCCCGCCTGGCTAGCCTACAATGAGCAGTTCTTC.

The sample holds one count of this clone. This chain joins TRBV7-2 and TRBJ2-1; unclear D gene. This CDR3 spans 12 amino acids. V lost 4 bases and J 9 bases, leaving 10 bases between the germline ends. Germline lookup yields CDR1 SGHTA and CDR2 FQGNSA. Written as DNA, the CDR3 is TGTGCCAGCAGCTCCCTAGGTGCTGAGCAGTTCTTC. Encoded protein: CASSSLGAEQFF. The full variable domain, with the rest looked up from reference TRBV7-2 and TRBJ2-1, is GAGVSQSPSNKVTEKGKDVELRCDPISGHTALYWYRQSLGQGLEFLIYFQGNSAPDKSGLPSDRFSAERTGGSVSTLTIQRTQQEDSAVYLCASSSLGAEQFFGPGTRLTVL.

Regarding this clone: One end of the junction does not line up with germline, which may come from a read error. The sample contains more than one DNA sequence encoding this CDR3. The chain is built from TRBV28 and TRBJ1-2, with a weak D call TRBD1 (5 bases). Germline lookup yields CDR1 MDHEN and CDR2 SYDVKM. The CDR3 totals 15 residues. This chain's CDR3 is CASSSGHLKVGGYTF. DNA of the CDR3: TGTGCCAGCAGTTCCGGACATTTAAAGGTTGGCGGCTACACTTTC.

This clone was counted between two and nine times. V and J are TRBV24-1 and TRBJ2-2, with a tentative D call TRBD2 (5 bases). V was clipped by 4 bases and J by 8 bases, with 13 bases between them. Per germline, CDR1 KGHDR and CDR2 SFDVKD. The CDR3 is 14 amino acids. The CDR3 here is CATSDPWRGGELFF. CDR3 DNA sequence: TGTGCCACCAGTGACCCTTGGAGAGGGGGGGAGCTGTTTTTT.

The chain links TRBV9 to TRBJ2-2, with a weak D call TRBD2 (5 bases). The CDR3 consists of 14 residues. V was shortened by 0 bases and J by 5 bases, with 8 bases between the two germline ends. Germline V gene lookup returns CDR1 SGDLS and CDR2 YYNGEE. The CDR3 sequence: CASSVVGETGELFF. CDR3 DNA sequence: TGTGCCAGCAGCGTAGTCGGGGAAACCGGGGAGCTGTTTTTT.

This chain links TRBV2 with TRBJ2-1, with TRBD1 matching over 9 bases. Germline CDR1 reads SNHLY; CDR2 reads FYNNEI. The V segment lost 10 bases and the J segment 6 bases; nucleotides outside the gene matches: 10. The CDR3 is 14 residues long. The CDR3 DNA reads TGTGCCATCGTACAGGGGGCAGTTGGCAATGAGCAGTTCTTC. Translated: CAIVQGAVGNEQFF.

The chain links TRBV5-1 to TRBJ2-1; 12 bases map to TRBD2. V trimming: 0 bases; J trimming: 7 bases; junction bases outside the gene matches: 8. Germline V gene sequence: CDR1 SGHRS, CDR2 YFSETQ. The CDR3 sequence is 17 residues long. CDR3 amino acids: CASSLVPASGGVNEQFF. CDR3 in DNA: TGCGCCAGCAGCTTGGTTCCGGCTAGCGGGGGGGTAAATGAGCAGTTCTTC.

The chain carries TRBV30 and TRBJ1-1, with TRBD1 as a possible D gene (5 bases). With 3 bases removed from V and 4 bases from J, the gap between germline ends came to 9 bases. The CDR3 has 12 amino acids. CDR1 and CDR2 from the germline V gene are GTSNPN and SVGIG (reference sequence). The CDR3 DNA sequence: TGTGCCTGGAGCGGGGGAGGCACTGAAGCTTTCTTT. It codes for CAWSGGGTEAFF.

The chain employs TRBV6-5 and TRBJ1-6; tentative D call: TRBD1 (5 bases). Deletions cut 6 bases from V and 8 bases from J, with 8 bases between. Germline V gene sequence: CDR1 MNHEY, CDR2 SVGAGI. This CDR3 has 12 amino acids. The CDR3 coding sequence is TGTGCCAGCAGACAACAGGATTCACCCCTCCACTTT. Its translation: CASRQQDSPLHF.

This rearrangement joins TRBV3-1 (or the pseudogene TRBV3-2) to TRBJ2-2; 9 bases align to TRBD2. The V segment lost 3 bases and the J segment 5 bases; nucleotides outside the gene matches: 10. The CDR3 has 17 residues. Per germline, CDR1 LGHDT and CDR2 YNNKEL (reference sequence). In DNA, the CDR3 is TGTGCCAGCAGCCACGAGCGGGAGGCCCCGGGGACCGGGGAGCTGTTTTTT. Translating gives CASSHEREAPGTGELFF.

V gene TRBV5-1 combines with J gene TRBJ1-6, with 8 bases fitting TRBD1. Per germline, CDR1 SGHRS and CDR2 YFSETQ. With 0 bases clipped from V and 6 bases from J, the junction kept 2 bases outside the gene matches. This CDR3 has 15 amino acids. The CDR3 reads CASSLADRGNSPLHF. The CDR3 bases are TGCGCCAGCAGCTTGGCAGACAGGGGTAATTCACCCCTCCACTTT.

The V call is TRBV27, the J call TRBJ1-2; 7 bases match TRBD1. With V trimmed by 5 bases and J by 6 bases, 9 bases remained unmatched. The CDR3 is 14 amino acids. CDR1 MNHEY and CDR2 SMNVEV come from the germline V gene (reference sequence). In DNA form, the CDR3 reads TGTGCCAGCAGTCGAGGAACAGGGGCGGATGGCTACACCTTC. Protein product: CASSRGTGADGYTF.

CDR3 region: CASSKAGQFFNQPQHF. CDR3 sequence (DNA): TGTGCCAGCAGCAAGGCGGGACAGTTTTTCAATCAGCCCCAGCATTTT. The chain couples TRBV21-1 to TRBJ1-5; the table's TRBD1 call for D was not verified on the DNA. TRBV21-1 is reported as a pseudogene. The CDR3 consists of 16 residues.

J is TRBJ1-2 and V is TRBV6-6; D ambiguous. CDR1 is MNHNY, CDR2 SVGAGI, per germline (reference sequence). Trimming pared 2 bases from V and 6 bases from J, leaving 10 bases between. The CDR3 spans 13 residues. CDR3 DNA sequence: TGTGCCAGCAGTTACCCCGGTGAGGATGGCTACACCTTC. It yields the protein CASSYPGEDGYTF.

In its sample, this clone was seen once. This chain links TRBV6-5 with TRBJ1-2; perhaps TRBD1 as D (6 bases). The CDR3 extends over 13 amino acids. V gave up 2 bases and J gave up 8 bases, with 12 bases separating them. The germline V gene encodes CDR1 MNHEY and CDR2 SVGAGI. DNA for the CDR3: TGTGCCAGCAGTTACATGGACAGCGAGGGCTACACCTTC. This gives the protein CASSYMDSEGYTF.

In DNA form, the CDR3 reads TGCGCCAGCAGCGGACGGGACAGGGGGCCGACTGAGCAGTACTTC. Encoded protein: CASSGRDRGPTEQYF. The J gene is TRBJ2-7, the V gene TRBV5-1; TRBD1 aligns across 12 bases. Trimming cost V 4 bases and J 7 bases; bases outside gene matches: 9. The CDR3 consists of 15 residues. CDR1 SGHRS and CDR2 YFSETQ come from the germline V gene.

The chain employs TRBV28 and TRBJ2-7; the D gene is possibly TRBD2 (6 bases). Germline assignment: CDR1 MDHEN and CDR2 SYDVKM. The germline V and J ends were trimmed by 10 bases and 6 bases, with 22 bases remaining between them. The CDR3 totals 14 residues. The DNA for the CDR3 is TGTGCCACCGGGGGAAGGGGCTGGGTGGGCGAGCAGTACTTC. Its translation: CATGGRGWVGEQYF.

The chain couples TRBV7-2 to TRBJ1-4, with a possible D match to TRBD1 (5 bases). The CDR3 loop spans 14 amino acids. CDR1 and CDR2 from the germline V gene are SGHTA and FQGNSA. The V gene lost 5 bases and the J gene lost 0 bases, with 7 bases spanning the gap. The CDR3 bases are TGTGCCAGCAGCCCCAGGGCAACTAATGAAAAACTGTTTTTT. It is translated as CASSPRATNEKLFF.

The sample holds one count of this clone. This chain links TRBV11-2 with TRBJ1-2, with D perhaps matching TRBD1 (6 bases). This CDR3 contains 13 residues. V dropped 6 bases and J dropped 7 bases, with 15 bases sitting between them. Germline CDR1 SGHAT, CDR2 FQNNGV. CDR3 DNA sequence: TGTGCCAGCAGTAAAGAGGGGGTTGGTGGCTACACCTTC. Amino acid sequence: CASSKEGVGGYTF.

The V gene is TRBV7-9, the J gene TRBJ2-5; D is possibly TRBD1 (8 bases). The V gene lost 4 bases and the J gene lost 4 bases, with 25 bases spanning the gap. The germline gives CDR1 SEHNR, CDR2 FQNEAQ (reference sequence). This CDR3 has 18 residues. In DNA, the CDR3 is TGTGCCAGCAGCTCGCAGGGGGCCCGCGGGGGACCCGGAGAGACCCAGTACTTC. Translation gives CASSSQGARGGPGETQYF.

The J gene is TRBJ2-2, the V gene TRBV19; D gene uncertain. The CDR3 runs to 13 residues. The germline V gene encodes CDR1 LNHDA and CDR2 SQIVND (reference sequence). With 7 bases removed from V and 3 bases from J, the gap between germline ends came to 9 bases. CDR3 in amino acids: CASIRSDTGELFF. The CDR3 DNA follows: TGTGCCAGTATAAGGAGTGACACCGGGGAGCTGTTTTTT.

The J gene is TRBJ2-7, the V gene TRBV5-1; a possible D gene is TRBD2 (6 bases). V gave up 2 bases and J gave up 10 bases, with 10 bases separating them. The CDR3 covers 11 residues. Germline CDR1 SGHRS, CDR2 YFSETQ. CDR3 amino acids: CASSFGGLQYF. The CDR3 DNA sequence: TGCGCCAGCAGCTTTGGGGGACTTCAGTACTTC.

V gene TRBV28 combines with J gene TRBJ2-5; 12 nucleotides agree with TRBD2. Trimming took 3 bases from V and 0 from J; bases not matched to a gene: 8. CDR1 is MDHEN, CDR2 SYDVKM, per germline. The CDR3 covers 18 residues. CDR3 in DNA: TGTGCCAGCAGTTTTGGACTAGCGGGGCCCAATAACCAAGAGACCCAGTACTTC. Translating gives CASSFGLAGPNNQETQYF.

The chain employs TRBV28 and TRBJ2-1; no firm D call. Germline assignment: CDR1 MDHEN and CDR2 SYDVKM. The CDR3 is made up of 15 amino acids. V was shortened by 4 bases and J by 6 bases, with 16 bases between the two germline ends. Here the CDR3 DNA reads TGTGCCAGCAGTTCACCTACCTTGTCAGGCAATGAGCAGTTCTTC. Its protein is CASSSPTLSGNEQFF.

The rearrangement joins TRBV11-2 to TRBJ2-7, with TRBD2 as a possible D gene (6 bases). Germline CDR1 and CDR2: SGHAT and FQNNGV. This CDR3 is built from 16 residues. The germline V and J ends were trimmed by 5 bases and 2 bases, with 19 bases remaining between them. The CDR3 DNA follows: TGTGCCAGCAGCCCTCTGGGGGGATTTCTAGCCTACGAGCAGTACTTC. It encodes CASSPLGGFLAYEQYF. The full variable domain, with the rest looked up from reference TRBV11-2 and TRBJ2-7, is EAGVAQSPRYKIIEKRQSVAFWCNPISGHATLYWYQQILGQGPKLLIQFQNNGVVDDSQLPKDRFSAERLKGVDSTLKIQPAKLEDSAVYLCASSPLGGFLAYEQYFGPGTRLTVT.